This paragraph covers one T cell receptor beta chain sequence. TCRdb keeps only in-frame clones here, not all; method: immunoSEQ multiplex PCR. This table has approximately 68,000 clones, about 88% appearing once. The sample originates from a study of blood T cell repertoires in COVID-19. Trimming cost V 0 bases and J 11 bases, with 19 bases left between them. The CDR3 runs to 15 residues. The germline gives CDR1 LGHDT, CDR2 YNNKEL (reference sequence). The source material was peripheral blood. The sequence came from an older man with active or convalescent COVID-19. The chain is built from TRBV3-1 (or the pseudogene TRBV3-2) and TRBJ1-1; D gene uncertain. The CDR3 protein is CASSQDSGGKTGAFF. The DNA of the CDR3 is TGTGCCAGCAGCCAAGATTCCGGAGGCAAAACCGGGGCTTTCTTT.